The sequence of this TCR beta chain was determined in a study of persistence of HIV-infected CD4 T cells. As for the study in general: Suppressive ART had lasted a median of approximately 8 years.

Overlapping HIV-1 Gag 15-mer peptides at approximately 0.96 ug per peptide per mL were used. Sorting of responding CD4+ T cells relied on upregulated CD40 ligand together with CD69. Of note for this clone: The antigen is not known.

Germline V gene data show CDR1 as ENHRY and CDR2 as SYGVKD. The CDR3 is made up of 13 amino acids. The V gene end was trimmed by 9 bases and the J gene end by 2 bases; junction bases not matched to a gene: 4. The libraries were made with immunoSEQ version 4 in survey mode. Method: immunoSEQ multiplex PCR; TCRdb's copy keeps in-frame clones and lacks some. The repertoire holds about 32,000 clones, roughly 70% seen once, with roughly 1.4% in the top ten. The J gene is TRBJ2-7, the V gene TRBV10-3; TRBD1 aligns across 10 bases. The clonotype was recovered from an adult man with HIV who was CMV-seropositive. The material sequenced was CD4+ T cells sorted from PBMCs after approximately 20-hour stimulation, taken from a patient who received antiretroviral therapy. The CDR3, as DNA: TGTGCCATGTCGGGACAGGGGACCTACGAGCAGTACTTC. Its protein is CAMSGQGTYEQYF.